One sample yielded the 20 T cell receptor beta chains listed below, sequenced in a study of control samples from healthy donors and cancer patients. Clones were read by immunoSEQ multiplex PCR, and TCRdb kept only the in-frame ones, dropping some. The sample has a few hundred thousand clones, 90% seen once. Sequencing input: PBMCs. These receptors were collected from a man aged 35 to 55 with head and neck cancer.

The chain combines TRBV6-5 with TRBJ2-1, with 10 bases matching TRBD2. The CDR3 has 12 residues. Germline CDR1 is MNHEY and CDR2 is SVGAGI. The V segment lost 6 bases and the J segment 8 bases; nucleotides outside the gene matches: 1. The CDR3 is CASRGTSDEQFF. The CDR3 bases are TGTGCCAGCAGAGGGACTAGCGATGAGCAGTTCTTC.

The V and J genes are TRBV29-1 and TRBJ2-7, with D possibly matching TRBD2 (6 bases). CDR3 length: 12 residues. V dropped 3 bases and J dropped 4 bases, with 10 bases sitting between them. Germline loops: CDR1 SQVTM, CDR2 ANQGSEA. The CDR3 DNA reads as TGCAGCGTTGATTTTGGGGGGTACGAGCAGTACTTC. This gives the protein CSVDFGGYEQYF.

The chain couples TRBV4-3 to TRBJ1-1, with D perhaps matching TRBD1 (5 bases). The germline V and J ends were trimmed by 0 bases and 4 bases, with 9 bases remaining between them. Germline CDR1 LGHNA, CDR2 YSLEER. CDR3 length equals 14 residues. CDR3 coding DNA: TGCGCCAGCAGCCAAGATCGACAGTCCACTGAAGCTTTCTTT. Amino acid sequence: CASSQDRQSTEAFF.

This clone appeared once. The CDR3 DNA reads as TGCGCCAGCAGCGTAAATCAGGGACCTGGAAACACCATATATTTT. This translates into CASSVNQGPGNTIYF. This chain connects TRBV5-1 to TRBJ1-3; tentative D call: TRBD1 (5 bases). The CDR3 consists of 15 residues. Germline CDR1 and CDR2: SGHRS and YFSETQ. Trimming shortened V by 4 bases and J by 2 bases, and 13 bases separated the two germline ends. Full variable domain (outside the CDR3, taken from reference TRBV5-1 and TRBJ1-3): KAGVTQTPRYLIKTRGQQVTLSCSPISGHRSVSWYQQTPGQGLQFLFEYFSETQRNKGNFPGRFSGRQFSNSRSEMNVSTLELGDSALYLCASSVNQGPGNTIYFGEGSWLTVV.

The rearrangement joins TRBV9 to TRBJ2-5; 10 nucleotides match TRBD1. CDR1 is SGDLS, CDR2 YYNGEE, per germline. The CDR3 has 15 residues. The J segment lost 4 bases and the V segment lost 2 bases, leaving 5 bases of the junction unmatched. The CDR3 loop is CASSVSTGGAETQYF. As DNA, the CDR3 is TGTGCCAGCAGCGTGTCGACAGGGGGCGCAGAGACCCAGTACTTC.

The chain carries TRBV20-1 and TRBJ1-4; no definite D call. Germline assignment: CDR1 DFQATT and CDR2 SNEGSKA (reference sequence). The V and J ends lost 3 bases and 5 bases respectively, with 13 bases between them. This CDR3 region has 14 residues. For the CDR3, the DNA is TGCAGTGCTAGTCGTGTAGGACTCAATGAAAAACTGTTTTTT. Its protein is CSASRVGLNEKLFF.

The chain has TRBV29-1 and TRBJ2-3, with TRBD1 identical over 10 bases. The germline V gene has CDR1 SQVTM and CDR2 ANQGSEA. Unmatched junction bases numbered 4, after V lost 3 bases and J lost 1 base. The CDR3 totals 15 residues. The CDR3 sequence: CSVEGQGLGTDTQYF. CDR3 coding DNA: TGCAGCGTTGAGGGACAGGGGCTGGGCACAGATACGCAGTATTTT.

This clone was recorded once. V usage is TRBV19 and J usage is TRBJ2-5; D is unclear. From germline, CDR1 is LNHDA and CDR2 SQIVND (reference sequence). The CDR3 spans 11 residues. V was shortened by 5 bases and J by 4 bases, with 5 bases between the two germline ends. The CDR3 sequence: CASSHRETQYF. The CDR3 DNA reads as TGTGCCAGTAGTCACAGAGAGACCCAGTACTTC. The full variable domain, its missing parts supplied by reference TRBV19 and TRBJ2-5, is DGGITQSPKYLFRKEGQNVTLSCEQNLNHDAMYWYRQDPGQGLRLIYYSQIVNDFQKGDIAEGYSVSREKKESFPLTVTSAQKNPTAFYLCASSHRETQYFGPGTRLLVL.

The chain carries TRBV19 and TRBJ2-1; the D gene is possibly TRBD2 (5 bases). This CDR3 has 16 amino acids. V was shortened by 5 bases and J by 5 bases, with 19 bases between the two germline ends. The germline V gene has CDR1 LNHDA and CDR2 SQIVND (reference sequence). CDR3 DNA sequence: TGTGCCAGTAGTCCCAGGAGGTGGACGGAAGACAATGAGCAGTTCTTC. Translating gives CASSPRRWTEDNEQFF.

This CDR3 reads CAISGETMGSPLHF. The CDR3 DNA follows: TGTGCCATCAGTGGAGAGACGATGGGGTCACCCCTCCACTTT. The chain joins TRBV10-3 to TRBJ1-6; D call uncertain. This CDR3 spans 14 amino acids. Germline CDR1 is ENHRY and CDR2 is SYGVKD. The germline V and J ends were trimmed by 4 bases and 10 bases, with 14 bases remaining between them.

CDR3 bases: TGTGCCAGCAGTTCCCCGCCCCTTTCCTACGAGCAGTACTTC. Protein: CASSSPPLSYEQYF. The J gene is TRBJ2-7, the V gene TRBV28, with D unclear. This CDR3 is built from 14 residues. Trimming removed 4 bases from V and 1 base from J, with 11 bases in between. Germline V CDR1 and CDR2: MDHEN, SYDVKM.

This chain joins TRBV27 and TRBJ2-7; D remains ambiguous. The ends were cut back, 2 bases at V and 5 bases at J, with 16 bases in the middle. The CDR3 spans 15 residues. In germline, CDR1 is MNHEY, CDR2 SMNVEV (reference sequence). The DNA for the CDR3 is TGTGCCAGCAGTTTAGTGAAGGCCCTTTTGGACGAGCAGTACTTC. Its translation is CASSLVKALLDEQYF.

The chain links TRBV5-1 to TRBJ2-2; no firm D call. Germline V lookup: CDR1 SGHRS, CDR2 YFSETQ. The CDR3 contains 15 residues. Between the trimmed V and J ends, which lost 5 bases and 4 bases, there was a span of 15 bases. CDR3: CASSPRSAATGELFF. The CDR3 DNA reads TGCGCCAGCAGTCCTCGGTCGGCAGCCACCGGGGAGCTGTTTTTT.

The V gene is TRBV27, the J gene TRBJ2-1; possible D gene TRBD2, 5 bases. This CDR3 is 14 amino acids long. Germline V gene data show CDR1 as MNHEY and CDR2 as SMNVEV (reference sequence). The V and J ends lost 8 bases and 5 bases respectively, with 16 bases between them. DNA for the CDR3: TGTGCCAGCTCGTTCGGGGTTGATGACAATGAGCAGTTCTTC. Translation gives CASSFGVDDNEQFF.

The table lists this clone with a few counts. The CDR3 nucleotides read TGTGCCAGCAGCTGGGAAGGGAGGGATCAGCCCCAGCATTTT. It specifies CASSWEGRDQPQHF. The gene calls are TRBV7-9 and TRBJ1-5, with D unresolved. V dropped 4 bases and J dropped 5 bases, with 12 bases sitting between them. The V gene's germline CDR1 is SEHNR and CDR2 FQNEAQ (reference sequence). The CDR3 consists of 14 residues.

The V call is TRBV9, the J call TRBJ2-7; 8 bases match TRBD1. Germline CDR1 reads SGDLS; CDR2 reads YYNGEE. This CDR3 spans 15 amino acids. After removal of 3 bases from V and 5 bases from J, the junction contained 10 bases not matched to a gene. For the CDR3, the DNA is TGTGCCAGCAGCGAACAGACAGGGGAAGTTCACGAGCAGTACTTC. It is translated as CASSEQTGEVHEQYF.

This clone was counted only a few times. The chain has TRBV30 and TRBJ2-7; 7 nucleotides match TRBD2. Losses at the gene ends were 0 bases for V and 4 bases for J; bases not matched to a gene: 15. The CDR3 length is 17 residues. Germline V gives CDR1 GTSNPN, CDR2 SVGIG (reference sequence). The CDR3 DNA reads as TGTGCCTGGAGTGTACTTCGTTTAGAGCGGGGTGGATACGAGCAGTACTTC. As protein: CAWSVLRLERGGYEQYF.

This chain uses TRBV7-2 with TRBJ2-5, with a possible D match to TRBD1 (8 bases). Trimming removed 4 bases from V and 5 bases from J, with 14 bases in between. The CDR3 is made up of 14 amino acids. CDR1 is SGHTA, CDR2 FQGNSA, per germline. The CDR3 DNA is TGTGCCAGCAGCTCGAACAGGGGGGGGGAGACCCAGTACTTC. It codes for CASSSNRGGETQYF.

The chain uses TRBV7-9 and TRBJ1-5, with 7 nucleotides matching TRBD1. CDR3 length: 15 residues. J was trimmed by 1 base and V by 5 bases; bases with no gene match: 5. Germline V gene data show CDR1 as SEHNR and CDR2 as FQNEAQ (reference sequence). CDR3 sequence (DNA): TGTGCCAGCAGCCCGACAGGGTTCAGCAATCAGCCCCAGCATTTT. Encoded protein: CASSPTGFSNQPQHF.

The J gene is TRBJ2-7, the V gene TRBV7-8; D perhaps matches TRBD2 (6 bases). CDR3 length equals 14 residues. V was trimmed by 1 base and J by 1 base, leaving 8 bases between them. Germline CDR1 and CDR2: SGHVS and FQNEAQ. The CDR3 reads CASSLGLVSYEQYF. CDR3 bases: TGTGCCAGCAGCTTAGGACTAGTTTCCTACGAGCAGTACTTC.